This T cell receptor beta chain was documented in a study of blood T cell repertoires in COVID-19. Study in general: Samples taken during acute and convalescent COVID-19 were collected in the United States, Italy and Spain. Sample material is recorded as cDNA or gDNA derived from T cells, B-cell-depleted T cells, or PBMCs.

Sequenced by immunoSEQ multiplex PCR; TCRdb stores in-frame clones only, minus some. In the table there are about 350,000 clones, about 93% of which are singletons. This CDR3 comprises 14 residues. V was cut by 1 base and J by 6 bases, with 9 bases left in between. The germline V gene has CDR1 LGHDT and CDR2 YNNKEL (reference sequence). This clonotype was obtained from a woman aged 18-29 years who had recovered from COVID-19. Source material: peripheral blood. The V gene is TRBV3-1 (or the pseudogene TRBV3-2), the J gene TRBJ2-2; D perhaps matches TRBD1 (6 bases). CDR3 DNA sequence: TGTGCCAGCAGCCAAGCCAGGGGACCCGGGGAGCTGTTTTTT. This encodes CASSQARGPGELFF.